A single sample gave rise to the 3 T cell receptor beta chains below, sequenced in a study of T cells in localized non-small cell lung cancer. Assay: immunoSEQ multiplex PCR; the TCRdb copy retains only in-frame clones and omits some. The data contain over 70,000 clones, roughly nine tenths of them seen just once; the ten biggest clones take up 20% to 25%. The starting material was peripheral blood, obtained before any cancer treatment. The receptors were sampled from a male donor aged 60 or older with stage III squamous cell lung carcinoma.

This clone was picked up a small number of times. The same CDR3 arises from other DNA sequences in this sample as well. The V gene is TRBV9, the J gene TRBJ2-2; no firm D call. Germline CDR1 and CDR2: SGDLS and YYNGEE. Trimming removed 1 base at V and 2 bases at J, with 0 bases between. The CDR3 consists of 12 residues. In nucleotides, the CDR3 is TGTGCCAGCAGCGTAAACACCGGGGAGCTGTTTTTT. Translation gives CASSVNTGELFF.

A single count supports this clone. V usage is TRBV7-2 and J usage is TRBJ2-2; 8 nucleotides match TRBD1. This CDR3 region has 17 residues. The junction had 11 bases not matched to a gene; V was cut back by 4 bases and J by 4 bases. Germline CDR1 and CDR2: SGHTA and FQGNSA. This CDR3 is CASSSRLDRASTGELFF. DNA for the CDR3: TGTGCCAGCAGCTCGCGATTGGACAGGGCGAGCACCGGGGAGCTGTTTTTT. The whole variable domain, filled in from reference TRBV7-2 and TRBJ2-2, reads GAGVSQSPSNKVTEKGKDVELRCDPISGHTALYWYRQSLGQGLEFLIYFQGNSAPDKSGLPSDRFSAERTGGSVSTLTIQRTQQEDSAVYLCASSSRLDRASTGELFFGEGSRLTVL.

The rearrangement uses TRBV6-1 and TRBJ2-5, with D tentatively TRBD2 (5 bases). The germline V and J ends were trimmed by 7 bases and 9 bases, with 15 bases remaining between them. There are 12 residues in the CDR3. In germline, CDR1 is MNHNS, CDR2 SASEGT. CDR3 residues: CASIDTPEAQYF. DNA of the CDR3: TGTGCCAGCATTGACACCCCGGAGGCCCAGTACTTC.